The present entry profiles one T cell receptor beta chain with its context. This clone showed up just once. Its antigen remains unidentified. Base qualities are not recorded, but no much larger clone differs from it by a single base. The sample belongs to a study of cytomegalovirus exposure and HLA in healthy donors (TCRdb year 2017). Describing the broader study: An earlier analysis of about 530 of the donors reported about 300 Gb of sequence data and around 120 million unique TCR beta sequences obtained from some 170 million T cells. The study aimed to test whether cataloging public T cell receptors could reveal signatures of past pathogen exposure. Every repertoire in the discovery cohort had been generated on one and the same sequencing platform. HLA typing included class I and class II loci at four-digit resolution. An earlier analysis of several hundred of the donors applied high-throughput TCR beta sequencing to assess whether each TCR beta V gene segment acted as functional or pseudogenic. Of the 300 to 500 genotyped donors, approximately 80% were placed in the genetic ancestry cluster associated with self-reported Caucasian donors. The later analysis used no new phenotypic data to find candidate immune exposures, relying instead on TCR beta sequences and their occurrence across donors. Alongside the repertoire data, information on donor age, sex, ethnicity and CMV serostatus was compiled. About five DR-DQ haplotypes were treated as single units for association and clustering because of strong linkage in the cohort. To study patterns of TCR occurrence, a later analysis re-analyzed previously published TCR beta repertoires from 550 to 800 donors and added high-resolution HLA genotyping. Along with the approximately 700-subject first cohort, a separate validation cohort of over a hundred different subjects was used. Among 300 to 450 genotyped donors of the cohort, an average of 235,054 unique TCR beta nucleotide sequences were sequenced per donor, roughly 18% of them non-productive. In a later genetic analysis, genome-wide SNP genotypes for about three fifths of the roughly 670 donors were used, and that subset was treated as a discovery cohort. The number of typed donors differed by locus: about 620-640 for A, B, C, DRB1 and DQB1; 522 for DQA1; about 600 for DPA1; and some 470 for DPB1. To predict cytomegalovirus infection status, the study combined high-throughput TCR immunosequencing, statistical association of individual TCRs with disease status, and machine learning. The study used immunosequencing to profile the T cell repertoires of some 600 subjects and linked those repertoires to cytomegalovirus serostatus. An early release covering over 500 HLA-typed donors comprised approximately 290 gigabases of sequencing data and 65 million to 100 million unique TCR sequences. Overall study results and their limits: A few of the identified cytomegalovirus-associated TCR beta chains were confirmed in vitro to be specific for cytomegalovirus antigens. A later analysis found that HLA-associated TCR beta chains were more clonally expanded and had lower generation probabilities than equally common non-associated chains. Linkage disequilibrium might explain the correlated functional status among segregating V segments, but an unknown experimental factor could not be excluded. In the study, about 150 TCR beta chains were listed as associated with cytomegalovirus. A further reported finding was that TCR beta sequences accurately predicted the HLA-A and HLA-B alleles for most subjects in the first cohort. Presence/absence analyses assumed roughly uniform sequencing depth across donors, an assumption that may not hold. HLA typing was unavailable for some donors at each locus, so association tests used only the typed subset. According to a later analysis, most CMV-associated TCR beta chains appeared to be HLA-restricted, and the HLA associations seemed to be driven largely by CMV exposure. Immune exposure information for the cohort was limited to CMV serostatus. Cytomegalovirus status was reported to be diagnosed by the classifier with high specificity and sensitivity in both the original and validation cohorts. Specific HLA alleles were associated with around 18,000 TCR beta sequences at a false discovery rate of 0.05 in a later analysis. Across donors, most TCR sequences were observed very rarely, whereas some public TCRs were present in many individuals. Some IMGT-functional V segments, including TRBV6-2 and TRBV6-3, could not be told apart with the 87-base-pair reads, so those segments were excluded. In an earlier analysis of 450 to 750 of the donors, most TCR beta V segments appeared in productive rearrangements about 87% or about 30% of the time, broadly matching IMGT annotations. Roughly 15 rarely observed V segments, including chromosome 9 orphons, were excluded from the earlier analysis of 550 to 700 of the donors because counts were too low. An association between a missense DCLRE1C variant and V-gene and J-gene trimming of TCR beta chains was found in a later genetic analysis and replicated in an independent cohort. The sequencing pipeline was judged likely to have produced a cluster of highly shared sequence variants as a technical artifact. A later genetic analysis reported fewer N-insertions in productive TCRs among donors in an Asian-associated ancestry cluster than the roughly 620-donor mean. In a later analysis, several top co-occurrence clusters were reported to appear linked to parvovirus B19, influenza, CMV and Epstein-Barr virus. Assigning TCR associations to individual alleles was difficult when HLA alleles, especially DR and DQ, strongly co-occurred. The authors suggested that the approach could potentially be generalized to other disease states and immunological phenotypes. The cohort was sequenced for TCR beta chains only, and without alpha or paired-chain data the features that could be detected were limited. A later analysis found that TCR association rates varied across HLA loci, with DRB1 alleles showing the most associated TCRs and HLA-C alleles the fewest.

The CDR3 has 13 amino acids, counting the end cysteine and phenylalanine. Only the CDR3 portion is preserved as DNA: 39 bases, with reading frame beginning at the first base. The trim is 2 bases for V and 2 bases for J, with a gap of 7 bases between the germline ends. Per the germline V gene (reference sequence), SEHNR is the CDR1 and FQNEAQ is the CDR2. The method behind the library was the immunoSEQ multiplex PCR assay. For the multiplex PCR, a mixture combining 60 forward primers for TCR Vbeta segments and 13 reverse primers for TCR Jbeta segments was used. The CDR3 region of rearranged TCR beta genes was amplified from genomic DNA by a multiplex PCR assay. On the Illumina HiSeq System, the amplified TCR beta libraries were sequenced as 87-base-pair reads. The authors' analysis ran thus. A later analysis counted approximately 74 million unique TCR beta chains across the 666 repertoires, and roughly 10 million of these chains were shared by at least two donors. Raw reads were error-corrected and collapsed into unique sequences with a nearest-neighbor algorithm that merged closely related sequences to remove PCR and sequencing errors. CDR3 sequences were aligned to IMGT reference sequences to assign V, D and J gene segments. For a sequence to be retained, a match of at least six nucleotides to both a V gene segment and a J gene segment was required. Rearrangements were classified as productive when the CDR3 lacked stop codons and remained in frame with V and J, and all other rearrangements were classified as non-productive. Following IMGT convention, CDR3 was defined as the stretch from the second conserved V-encoded cysteine to the conserved J-encoded phenylalanine. In an earlier analysis of 500 to 650 of the donors, sequences lacking an unambiguous match to a single V gene segment were excluded. In an earlier analysis of 587 of the donors, V segments were called functional above 56.7% productive rearrangements and were called segregating when the between-donor standard deviation exceeded 5%. A statistical classification framework was developed to diagnose cytomegalovirus status using the catalog of TCR beta chain sequences. A later analysis assigned V and J genes by comparing TCR nucleotide sequences with IMGT/GENE-DB human TR gene sequences. The TCRdist pipeline was used in a later analysis to assign CDR3 sequences and most-parsimonious VDJ recombination scenarios. In a later analysis, every TCR beta chain was defined by the combination of its CDR3 amino acid sequence and its V-gene family, and reads without a unique V-gene family were dropped. As a way to deal with suspected cross-contamination and a sequencing artifact, a later analysis dropped roughly 600 nucleotide sequences that were highly shared and had low generation probability. In a later analysis, a clonal expansion index for each public chain was calculated from normalized within-repertoire ranks of inferred template counts. In a later analysis, generation probabilities were computed using a VDJ recombination model fitted to out-of-frame rearrangements, and the results were checked against IGoR. In a later analysis, hypergeometric tests were used to score TCR-TCR, TCR-HLA and TCR-CMV co-occurrence, with a repertoire-size bias correction applied to TCR pairs. False discovery rates were estimated in a later analysis by permuting HLA or CMV assignments 20 times. In a later analysis, co-occurring TCRs were grouped with DBSCAN, and TCRdist sequence similarity was added when clustering was performed within HLA-allele-positive subsets. For co-occurrence clustering, repertoires with fewer than 30,000 or more than 120,000 public chains were excluded, along with five repertoires with anomalous nucleotide sharing. What TCRdb holds here is the immuneACCESS table cut down to in-frame rearrangements. Part of the clones is not present; checked against another copy, under half of the missing clones reflect an unresolved V gene, and the others are unexplained. That table is the source of V, J and clone size, and D and trimming were worked out from the DNA. Counted in this sample were fewer than 200,000 clones; 75% to 90% of them appeared once. The leading ten clones occupy roughly 2% of the sample.

The cohort comprised more than 550 healthy bone marrow donors. At the time of sampling, all cohort members were nominally healthy, though unrecorded immune exposures were likely present. CMV serostatus was positive for more than 250 and negative for about 50% of the roughly 700 cohort members, and was not recorded for this donor. Each donor provided a peripheral blood sample, and peripheral blood mononuclear cells were used for TCR beta sequencing. Genomic DNA was extracted from the blood cell samples with the Qiagen DNeasy Blood Extraction Kit. The chain is made from TRBV7-9 and TRBJ2-7; a tentative D match to TRBD1 spans 5 bases. Material for sequencing was PBMCs. The source of this sequence is a human donor in good health. The sequenced DNA: TGTGCCAGCAGCTTATCGACAGCCTACGAGCAGTACTTC. It specifies CASSLSTAYEQYF. The CDR3 plus the reference TRBV7-9 and TRBJ2-7 genes for the other parts give the full variable domain: DTGVSQNPRHKITKRGQNVTFRCDPISEHNRLYWYRQTLGQGPEFLTYFQNEAQLEKSRLLSDRFSAERPKGSFSTLEIQRTEQGDSAMYLCASSLSTAYEQYFGPGTRLTVT.